The following is a T cell receptor (beta chain) sequence with its context. What it binds is not known. The CDR3 runs to 14 residues. Per the germline V gene, CDR1 is LNHNV and CDR2 is YYDKDF (reference sequence). V was trimmed by 0 bases and J by 4 bases, leaving 7 bases between them. The data were obtained in a study of cytomegalovirus exposure and HLA in healthy donors. Study in general: A prior study identified approximately 120 million unique TCR beta sequences from 180 million or so T cells.

Study-wide results and limits: Differences between HLA loci emerged in a later analysis of TCR association rates, with DRB1 most and HLA-C fewest.

PCR amplification relied on 60 Vbeta primers (plus 13 Jbeta primers). Assay: immunoSEQ multiplex PCR; the TCRdb copy retains only in-frame clones and omits some. The data contain about 140,000 clones, 80% of them seen just once; the ten biggest clones take up around 2.5%. Material: PBMCs. The source is a man aged 50 to 59 in good health and CMV-seronegative. This chain uses TRBV15 with TRBJ2-1; no reliable D call. CDR3 region: CATSRDLQYNEQFF. The CDR3 region has the DNA TGTGCCACCAGCAGAGATCTACAGTACAATGAGCAGTTCTTC. The variable domain in full, with the rest retrieved from reference TRBV15 and TRBJ2-1, is DAMVIQNPRYQVTQFGKPVTLSCSQTLNHNVMYWYQQKSSQAPKLLFHYYDKDFNNEADTPDNFQSRRPNTSFCFLDIRSPGLGDTAMYLCATSRDLQYNEQFFGPGTRLTVL.